This section outlines one T cell receptor (beta chain) sequence together with its context. It lacks a known antigen. The input lacks base qualities; no much larger clone sits a single base away. The source of the sample is a study of blood T cell repertoires in COVID-19 (dated by TCRdb to about 2020). With regard to the full study: Samples from collaborators originated in the United States, Italy and Spain and spanned both the acute and convalescent phases of COVID-19. The repertoires were released in a freely available public database meant as a resource for research on the immune response to SARS-CoV-2. The prospective study material was composed of cDNA or gDNA derived from T cells, B-cell-depleted T cells, or PBMCs. Where available, HLA class I and class II types were obtained from metadata supplied by the sample provider rather than from assay-based typing. Samples were obtained from the ongoing ImmuneRACE study (first 160 participants) and from approximately 1,200 subjects provided by 6 global collaborators. Subjects who had been exposed to COVID-19, were actively infected with it, or had recovered from it provided the deeply sampled blood TCRbeta repertoires that made up the dataset. Nearly every sample came with metadata listing a de-identified subject ID, COVID-19 status, age in years and sex. Overall study results and their limits: How much clinical and demographic metadata was included differed by source and by participant, and the metadata was provided uncurated.

TCRbeta CDR3 regions were amplified from genomic DNA by means of the immunoSEQ Assay, a bias-controlled multiplex PCR. Per the source publication's procedure: The number of nucleated cells in each sample was estimated by amplification of reference gene primers within the assay. Sequence reads were collapsed and filtered to measure the absolute abundance of every unique TCRbeta CDR3 rearrangement. For each sample, productive Simpson clonality was calculated as the square root of Simpson's diversity index across productive rearrangements. TCRdb limited this immuneACCESS table to in-frame rearrangements with V and J called. A share of clones is missing; checked studies link under half to unresolved V genes, and the rest is unexplained. Clone size and the V and J calls come from that table; the DNA yielded D and trimming. Recorded for this sample are some 150,000 clones; about 82% of them occurred a single time. Together, the top ten hold around 3% of the sample.

The collaborating institutions used their own protocols to collect whole blood in K2EDTA tubes. For TCRbeta analysis, collaborators shipped samples in one of three forms: frozen whole blood, isolated PBMCs, or DNA extracted from either of those sample types. The receptor was derived from a man aged 45-60 years with acute or convalescent COVID-19. Sequenced sample: peripheral blood.

The DNA sequence follows: TGCGCCAGCAGCTTGGGGACAGGGCTCGGGGCTGAAGCTTTCTTT. It codes for CASSLGTGLGAEAFF. The chain uses TRBV5-1 and TRBJ1-1; 8 bases in the junction line up with TRBD1. Trimming removed 0 bases from V and 6 bases from J; the gene matches leave 7 bases unexplained. The germline V gene yields SGHRS for CDR1 and YFSETQ for CDR2. From the cysteine up to the phenylalanine, the CDR3 has a length of 15 residues. CDR3 DNA is the only sequence kept; it has 45 bases, read in frame from the first base.